The next 22 T cell receptor beta chains were all read from a single sample in a study of T cell repertoires in cytomegalovirus infection. No antigen has been identified for these receptors. Using its own MiXCR run on the reads, TCRdb lists one record per CDR3 protein. The table includes around 770,000 distinct CDR3 sequences, about 28% detected once. Sequences were derived from cultured CD8+ T cells from PBMCs, sampled from culture after CMV antigen stimulation. Every receptor here comes from a human donor in good health (CMV status not recorded). Some clones in this sample may be carry-over from other donors' samples.

This clonotype was recorded only once. The chain uses TRBV24-1 and TRBJ1-2; D is unclear. Germline lookup yields CDR1 KGHDR and CDR2 SFDVKD. CDR3 length equals 16 residues. V lost 1 base and J lost 5, with 16 bases in between. The CDR3 region has the DNA TGTGCCACCAGTGATTTAGTGGCCCGCTGGATTTATGGCTACACCTTC. Residues: CATSDLVARWIYGYTF.

This clonotype showed up many times. The chain is built from TRBV6-2 or TRBV6-3 and TRBJ1-1, with a possible D match to TRBD1 (5 bases). The CDR3 consists of 15 residues. V lost 2 bases and J 0 bases, leaving 10 bases between the germline ends. In germline, CDR1 is MNHEY, CDR2 SVGEGT. Here the CDR3 DNA reads TGTGCCAGCAGTTACACCCCGGGGGTGAACACTGAAGCTTTCTTT. Translation: CASSYTPGVNTEAFF.

This clonotype was seen a handful of times. The J gene is TRBJ1-3, the V gene TRBV6-5; D gene unclear. The germline gives CDR1 MNHEY, CDR2 SVGAGI. The CDR3 has 14 amino acids. The germline V and J ends were trimmed by 3 bases and 4 bases, with 10 bases remaining between them. CDR3 nucleotides: TGTGCCAGCAGTTATCAGTCTGCCGGAAACACCATATATTTT. Translation: CASSYQSAGNTIYF.

The chain has TRBV7-6 and TRBJ1-2; 8 bases align to TRBD1. V shed 3 bases, J shed 8 bases, and the junction held 11 bases outside the gene matches. Per the germline V gene, CDR1 is SGHVS and CDR2 is FNYEAQ. This CDR3 has 15 amino acids. The chain's CDR3 is CASSFHLGQGGGYTF. The DNA for the CDR3 is TGTGCCAGCAGCTTCCACCTTGGACAGGGAGGAGGCTACACCTTC.

This clonotype occurred many times. The chain carries TRBV12-3 or TRBV12-4 and TRBJ2-7; TRBD1 matches at 8 bases. V lost 6 bases and J lost 0; bases outside the gene matches: 7. The CDR3 is 15 amino acids. For the CDR3, the DNA is TGTGCCAGCAGCCTTACCGGGACAGGCTCCTACGAGCAGTACTTC. Protein sequence: CASSLTGTGSYEQYF.

This clonotype was seen at least ten times. The chain recombines TRBV7-2 with TRBJ2-7; D possibly matches TRBD1 or TRBD2 (5 bases each). Germline CDR1 and CDR2: SGHTA and FQGNSA. The CDR3 extends over 16 amino acids. V gave up 1 base and J gave up 3 bases, with 16 bases separating them. The CDR3 here is CASSLVMRGPLYEQYF. The CDR3 DNA follows: TGTGCCAGCAGCTTAGTCATGAGGGGCCCACTCTACGAGCAGTACTTC.

Only a few counts were recorded for this clonotype. This rearrangement joins TRBV20-1 to TRBJ2-1, with 9 bases that match TRBD2. The CDR3 totals 14 residues. Germline lookup yields CDR1 DFQATT and CDR2 SNEGSKA (reference sequence). Trimming took 0 bases from V and 7 from J; bases not matched to a gene: 4. The CDR3 region is CSARDRRGGNEQFF. DNA of the CDR3: TGCAGTGCTAGAGATCGGCGGGGGGGTAATGAGCAGTTCTTC.

Many counts were recorded for this clonotype. The rearrangement links TRBV7-6 to TRBJ2-7; D is ambiguous. The CDR3 sequence is 15 residues long. Trimming cost V 1 base and J 0 bases, with 10 bases left between them. Germline CDR1 reads SGHVS; CDR2 reads FNYEAQ. The CDR3 here is CASSLEAGPSYEQYF. The CDR3 DNA follows: TGTGCCAGCAGCTTAGAGGCAGGACCCTCCTACGAGCAGTACTTC.

V usage is TRBV6-2 or TRBV6-3 and J usage is TRBJ1-6, with TRBD1 as a possible D gene (5 bases). Trimming cost V 5 bases and J 9 bases, with 17 bases left between them. The CDR3 totals 15 residues. CDR1 MNHEY and CDR2 SVGEGT come from the germline V gene. The CDR3 loop reads CASSANQGYGSPLHF. In nucleotides, the CDR3 is TGTGCCAGCAGTGCTAACCAGGGATATGGTTCACCCCTCCACTTT.

The CDR3 here is CASSYSIEGAITGANVLTF. The CDR3 region has the DNA TGTGCCAGCAGTTACTCGATTGAGGGGGCAATCACTGGGGCCAACGTCCTGACTTTC. This chain connects TRBV6-5 to TRBJ2-6; 7 positions match TRBD1. The CDR3 contains 19 residues. Germline values: CDR1 MNHEY, CDR2 SVGAGI. Losses at the gene ends were 0 bases for V and 2 bases for J; bases not matched to a gene: 10.

DNA for the CDR3: TGTGCCAGCAGTTACTCGGGGGCTTATCTAGCCAAAAACATTCAGTACTTC. It translates to CASSYSGAYLAKNIQYF. The gene calls are TRBV6-2 or TRBV6-3 and TRBJ2-4; D is possibly TRBD1 (6 bases). CDR3 size: 17 residues. The V end lost 0 bases, the J end lost 0 bases, and 12 bases lay between the germline ends. The germline gives CDR1 MNHEY, CDR2 SVGEGT.

The chain links TRBV19 to TRBJ1-2, with D hard to call. Germline CDR1 is LNHDA and CDR2 is SQIVND (reference sequence). Trimming took off 1 base at V and 4 bases at J, with 13 bases between the two ends. This CDR3 spans 15 amino acids. Here the CDR3 reads CASSIGILSGYGYTF. The CDR3 DNA reads as TGTGCCAGTAGTATAGGGATCCTATCGGGCTATGGCTACACCTTC.

This clonotype occurred many times. The V gene is TRBV7-6, the J gene TRBJ2-7, with 11 bases matching TRBD2. Germline CDR1 and CDR2: SGHVS and FNYEAQ. The CDR3 length is 15 residues. V gave up 5 bases and J gave up 7 bases; unmatched junction bases: 10. The CDR3: CASSRLAGPLWEQYF. Written as DNA, the CDR3 is TGTGCCAGCAGCCGACTAGCGGGGCCTCTATGGGAGCAGTACTTC.

This clonotype was recorded a few times. V is TRBV3-1 and J is TRBJ2-3; D might be TRBD1 (5 bases). CDR3 length: 15 amino acids. V was clipped by 1 base and J by 2 bases, with 10 bases between them. Germline loops: CDR1 LGHDT, CDR2 YNNKEL (reference sequence). For the CDR3, the DNA is TGTGCCAGCAGCCAAGCGACAGTGAACACAGATACGCAGTATTTT. This sequence encodes CASSQATVNTDTQYF.

This clonotype was seen only a few times. The rearrangement joins TRBV9 to TRBJ2-3; TRBD2 might be the D (5 bases). The ends were cut back, 3 bases at V and 1 base at J, with 12 bases in the middle. CDR3 length equals 15 residues. Germline-derived CDR1 and CDR2 are SGDLS and YYNGEE. The CDR3 is CASSGEGDGTDTQYF. In nucleotides, the CDR3 is TGTGCCAGCAGCGGCGAGGGTGACGGCACAGATACGCAGTATTTT.

The chain combines TRBV5-4 with TRBJ1-2; D is undetermined. V was cut by 2 bases and J by 14 bases, with 13 bases left in between. The germline CDR1 and CDR2 sequences are SGHNT and YYREEE (reference sequence). This CDR3 spans 11 amino acids. The CDR3 protein is CASSLGNRVTF. DNA for the CDR3: TGTGCCAGCAGCTTAGGTAACCGGGTGACCTTC.

The chain is built from TRBV7-9 and TRBJ2-2; D is undetermined. CDR3 length: 14 amino acids. Germline CDR1 SEHNR, CDR2 FQNEAQ (reference sequence). V lost 6 bases to trimming and J lost 4 bases, with 12 bases between them. The CDR3, as DNA: TGTGCCAGCAGGGGCCATCTGGGCACCGGGGAGCTGTTTTTT. The encoded protein is CASRGHLGTGELFF.

This clonotype was seen more than once but under ten times. The chain employs TRBV11-1 and TRBJ1-1; D is ambiguous. This CDR3 has 12 residues. Looked up from germline, CDR1 is SGHAT and CDR2 is FQDESV (reference sequence). Trimming removed 7 bases from V and 6 bases from J, with 12 bases in between. The CDR3 loop reads CASTGPFAEAFF. CDR3 bases: TGTGCCAGCACAGGACCCTTCGCTGAAGCTTTCTTT.

This clonotype showed up many times. V and J are TRBV7-9 and TRBJ1-2; D is uncertain. The CDR3 loop spans 15 amino acids. The V gene's germline CDR1 is SEHNR and CDR2 FQNEAQ (reference sequence). V shed 1 base and J shed 0 bases, with 9 bases lying between them. The DNA of the CDR3 is TGTGCCAGCAGCTTAGGGGATGGGTCTAACTATGGCTACACCTTC. This gives the protein CASSLGDGSNYGYTF.

The chain employs TRBV24-1 and TRBJ2-2; 11 bases map to TRBD1. The CDR3 covers 16 residues. The germline V gene encodes CDR1 KGHDR and CDR2 SFDVKD. V lost 2 bases to trimming and J lost 3 bases; unmatched junction nucleotides: 1. The CDR3: CATSDWTGGDTGELFF. The CDR3, as DNA: TGTGCCACCAGTGATTGGACAGGGGGCGACACCGGGGAGCTGTTTTTT.

This clonotype was counted many times. The V and J genes are TRBV7-6 and TRBJ2-7; no clear D. The germline V and J ends were trimmed by 5 bases and 1 base, with 12 bases remaining between them. The germline gives CDR1 SGHVS, CDR2 FNYEAQ. The CDR3 extends over 14 amino acids. CDR3 residues: CASSPLGSSYEQYF. CDR3 nucleotide sequence: TGTGCCAGCAGCCCCCTGGGCAGTTCCTACGAGCAGTACTTC. Full variable domain (outside the CDR3, taken from reference TRBV7-6 and TRBJ2-7): GAGVSQSPRYKVTKRGQDVALRCDPISGHVSLYWYRQALGQGPEFLTYFNYEAQQDKSGLPNDRFSAERPEGSISTLTIQRTEQRDSAMYRCASSPLGSSYEQYFGPGTRLTVT.

The rearrangement uses TRBV10-3 and TRBJ1-3; D remains ambiguous. The germline gives CDR1 ENHRY, CDR2 SYGVKD. Trimming removed 10 bases at V and 3 bases at J, with 22 bases between. The CDR3 covers 16 residues. The CDR3 loop reads CATGLGQPVLGNTIYF. DNA for the CDR3: TGTGCCACCGGCTTGGGCCAGCCCGTCCTTGGAAACACCATATATTTT.